This record looks at one TCR beta chain sequence and its context. The CDR3 has 15 amino acids. V trimming: 7 bases; J trimming: 7 bases; junction bases outside the gene matches: 9. Germline V CDR1 and CDR2: MNHEY, SMNVEV (reference sequence). The data stem from a study of OX40 agonist ivuxolimab in advanced cancers. Study summary: Those enrolled were 80% to 85% male, with a mean age of roughly 60 years and ages from roughly 23 to 79. Three dose-escalation patients had partial responses: one with hepatocellular carcinoma and two with cutaneous melanoma.

The study sampled blood at baseline, cycle 4 day 1, and cycle 7 day 1. The table came from immunoSEQ multiplex PCR; TCRdb's copy has only in-frame clones and leaves some out. The sample carries roughly 52,000 clones, 77% recorded once. The input for sequencing was CD4+ or CD8+ T cells sorted from blood, taken in a trial of the OX40 agonist ivuxolimab. The gene calls are TRBV27 and TRBJ1-6; 8 nucleotides align to TRBD1. The sequence derives from an adult with an advanced solid tumor such as melanoma, head and neck, liver or kidney cancer. CDR3 residues: CASTKDRDYNSPLHF. CDR3 in DNA: TGTGCCAGCACCAAGGACAGGGATTACAATTCACCCCTCCACTTT.